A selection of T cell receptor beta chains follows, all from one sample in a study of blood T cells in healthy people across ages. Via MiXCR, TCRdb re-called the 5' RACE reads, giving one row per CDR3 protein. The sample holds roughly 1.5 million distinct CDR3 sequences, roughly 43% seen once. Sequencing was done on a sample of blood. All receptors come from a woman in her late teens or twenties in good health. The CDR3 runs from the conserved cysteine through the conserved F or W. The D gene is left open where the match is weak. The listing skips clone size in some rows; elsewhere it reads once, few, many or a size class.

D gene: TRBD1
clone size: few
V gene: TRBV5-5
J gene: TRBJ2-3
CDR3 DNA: TGTGCCAGCCTCTCGGACAGGGAGTTGCGTACGCAGTATTTT
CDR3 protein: CASLSDRELRTQYF

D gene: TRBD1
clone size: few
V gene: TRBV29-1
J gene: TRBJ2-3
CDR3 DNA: TGCAGCGAATCGGACAGGGGTGGGGATACGCAGTATTTT
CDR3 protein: CSESDRGGDTQYF

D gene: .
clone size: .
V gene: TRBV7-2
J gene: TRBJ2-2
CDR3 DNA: TGTGCCAGCAGCTTAGTAGGTGAAGGGGAGCTGTTTTTT
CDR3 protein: CASSLVGEGELFF

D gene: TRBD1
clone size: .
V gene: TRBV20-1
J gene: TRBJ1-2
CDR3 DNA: TGCAGTGCTAGTACCACCAGGACAGGGGGCGGAGGTGGCTACACCTTC
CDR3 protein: CSASTTRTGGGGGYTF

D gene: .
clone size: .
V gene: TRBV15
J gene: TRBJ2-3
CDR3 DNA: TGTGCCACCAGCAGAGATCGTAATACGCAGTATTTT
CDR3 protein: CATSRDRNTQYF

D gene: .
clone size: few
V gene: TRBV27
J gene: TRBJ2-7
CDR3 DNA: TGTGCCAGCAGTTTATCGTTGGGGGGACCCTACGAGCAGTACTTC
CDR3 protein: CASSLSLGGPYEQYF

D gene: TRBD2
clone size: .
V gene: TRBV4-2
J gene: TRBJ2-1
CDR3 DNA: TGTGCCAGCAGCCAACCAGCGGGAGGGCCGGGCAATGAGCAGTTCTTC
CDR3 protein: CASSQPAGGPGNEQFF

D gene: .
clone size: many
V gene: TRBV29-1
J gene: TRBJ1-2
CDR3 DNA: TGCAGCGACCGACGGGGAGACTATGGCTACACCTTC
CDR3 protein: CSDRRGDYGYTF

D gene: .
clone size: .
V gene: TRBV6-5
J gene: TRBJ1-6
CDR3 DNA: TGTGCCAGCAGTTATTCGGGGAGCTCCTATAATTCACCCCTCCACTTT
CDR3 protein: CASSYSGSSYNSPLHF

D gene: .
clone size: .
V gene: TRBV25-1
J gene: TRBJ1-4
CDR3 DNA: TGTGCCAGCAGTGATCTCTCACAGGGATCGGACGAAAAACTGTTTTTT
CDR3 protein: CASSDLSQGSDEKLFF

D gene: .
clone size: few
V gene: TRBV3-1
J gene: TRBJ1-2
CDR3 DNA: TGTGCCAGCAGCCAAGTGGGCCTCGCTTACAGCGGCTACACCTTC
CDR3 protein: CASSQVGLAYSGYTF

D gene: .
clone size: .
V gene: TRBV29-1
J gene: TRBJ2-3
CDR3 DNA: TGCAGCGGCCTATCCCCCCCCGGGGGAGATACGCAGTATTTT
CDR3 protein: CSGLSPPGGDTQYF

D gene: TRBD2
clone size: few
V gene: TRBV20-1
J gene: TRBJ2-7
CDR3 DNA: TGCAGTGCTAGGGCTAGCGGGGTTTACGAGCAGTACTTC
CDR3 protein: CSARASGVYEQYF

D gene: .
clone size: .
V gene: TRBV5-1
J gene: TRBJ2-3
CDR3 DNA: TGCGCCAGCAGCTTGGTGTTGGGGTTCACAGATACGCAGTATTTT
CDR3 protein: CASSLVLGFTDTQYF

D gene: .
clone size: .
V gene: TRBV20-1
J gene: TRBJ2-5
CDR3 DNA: TGCAGTGCTAGAAGGACAATGTACCAAGAGACCCAGTACTTC
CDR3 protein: CSARRTMYQETQYF

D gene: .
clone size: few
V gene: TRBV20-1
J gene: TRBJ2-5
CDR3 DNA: TGCAGTGCTAGGTTTTGGCGAGGAGAGACCCAGTACTTC
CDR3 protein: CSARFWRGETQYF

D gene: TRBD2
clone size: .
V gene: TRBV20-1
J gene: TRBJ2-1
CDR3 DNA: TGCAGTGCTAGAGGTAGCGGGAGGTTTACTCTCGACGGTGAGCAGTTCTTC
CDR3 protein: CSARGSGRFTLDGEQFF

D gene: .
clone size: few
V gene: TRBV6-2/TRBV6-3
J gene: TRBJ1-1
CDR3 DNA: TGTGCCAGCAACCGGGGAGAGGGGACTGAAGCTTTCTTT
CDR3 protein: CASNRGEGTEAFF

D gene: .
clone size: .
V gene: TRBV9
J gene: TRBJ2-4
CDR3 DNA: TGTGCCAGCAGCGCTTTAACGGGACCGAAAAACATTCAGTACTTC
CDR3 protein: CASSALTGPKNIQYF

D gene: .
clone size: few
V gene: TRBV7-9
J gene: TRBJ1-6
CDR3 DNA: TGTGCCAGCAGCTTTGATCTAAATTCACCCCTCCACTTT
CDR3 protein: CASSFDLNSPLHF

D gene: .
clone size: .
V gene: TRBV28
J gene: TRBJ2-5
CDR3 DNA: TGTGCCAGCGAGGGTGAAGAGACCCAGTACTTC
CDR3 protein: CASEGEETQYF

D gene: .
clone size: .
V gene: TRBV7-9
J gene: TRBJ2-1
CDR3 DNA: TGTGCCAGCAGCCCCAGGGGCGGACCCAGAGGAAATGAGCAGTTCTTC
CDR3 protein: CASSPRGGPRGNEQFF

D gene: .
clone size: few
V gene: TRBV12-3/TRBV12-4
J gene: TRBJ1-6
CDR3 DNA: TGTGCCAGCAGTTTAGTAGCGCTTAATTCACCCCTCCACTTT
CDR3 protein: CASSLVALNSPLHF

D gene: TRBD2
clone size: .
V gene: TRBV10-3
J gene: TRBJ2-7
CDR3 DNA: TGTGCCATCAGGTCCACGACTAGCGGGAGCCCCTACGAGCAGTACTTC
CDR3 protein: CAIRSTTSGSPYEQYF

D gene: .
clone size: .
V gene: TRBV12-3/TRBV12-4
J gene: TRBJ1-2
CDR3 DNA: TGTGCCAGCAACCTACCGACCGGCAACTATGGCTACACCTTC
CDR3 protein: CASNLPTGNYGYTF

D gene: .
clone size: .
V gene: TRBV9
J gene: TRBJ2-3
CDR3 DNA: TGTGCCAGCAGCGGCAGGGTGTTTGGCACAGATACGCAGTATTTT
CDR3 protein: CASSGRVFGTDTQYF

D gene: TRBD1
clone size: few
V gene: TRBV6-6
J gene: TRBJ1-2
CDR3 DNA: TGTGCCAGCAGTCCGGACAGGATAGGCAGCAATAACTATGGCTACACCTTC
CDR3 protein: CASSPDRIGSNNYGYTF

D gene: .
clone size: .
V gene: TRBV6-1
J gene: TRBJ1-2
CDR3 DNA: TGTGCCAGCAGTGACAGAGGACAGACCTATGGCTACACCTTC
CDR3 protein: CASSDRGQTYGYTF

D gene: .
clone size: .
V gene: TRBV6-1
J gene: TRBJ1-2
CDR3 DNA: TGTGCCACCATCGTTGTGGGGGCAAACTATGGCTACACCTTC
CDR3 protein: CATIVVGANYGYTF

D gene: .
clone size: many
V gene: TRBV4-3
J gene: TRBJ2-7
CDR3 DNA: TGCGCCAGCAGCCCGAGGCAGACTCTCGGCGAGCAGTACTTC
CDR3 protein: CASSPRQTLGEQYF

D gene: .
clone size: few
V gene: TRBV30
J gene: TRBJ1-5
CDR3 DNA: TGTGCCTGCAGGACCTTCGGCAATCAGCCCCAGCATTTT
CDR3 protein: CACRTFGNQPQHF

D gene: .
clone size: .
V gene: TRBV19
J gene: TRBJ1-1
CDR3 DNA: TGTTCCAGTAGTACGCCAGCGACAGATAACACTGAAGCTTTCTTT
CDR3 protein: CSSSTPATDNTEAFF

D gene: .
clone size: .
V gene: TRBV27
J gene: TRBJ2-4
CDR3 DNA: TGTGCCAGCAGTTCTGGAGATCGGTGGAACATTCAGTACTTC
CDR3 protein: CASSSGDRWNIQYF